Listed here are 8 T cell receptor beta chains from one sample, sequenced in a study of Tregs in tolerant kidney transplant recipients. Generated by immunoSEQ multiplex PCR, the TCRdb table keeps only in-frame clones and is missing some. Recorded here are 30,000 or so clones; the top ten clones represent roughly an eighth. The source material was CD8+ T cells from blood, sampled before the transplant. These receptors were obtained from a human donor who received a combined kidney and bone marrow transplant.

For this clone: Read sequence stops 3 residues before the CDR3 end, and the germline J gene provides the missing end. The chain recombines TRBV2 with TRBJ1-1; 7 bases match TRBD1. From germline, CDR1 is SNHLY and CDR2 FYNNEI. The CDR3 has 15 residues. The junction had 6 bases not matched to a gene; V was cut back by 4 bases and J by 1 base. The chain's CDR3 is CASSGGTARNTEAFF. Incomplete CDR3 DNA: TGTGCCAGCAGTGGTGGGACAGCGAGGAACACTGAA. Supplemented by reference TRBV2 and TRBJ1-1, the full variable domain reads EPEVTQTPSHQVTQMGQEVILRCVPISNHLYFYWYRQILGQKVEFLVSFYNNEISEKSEIFDDQFSVERPDGSNFTLKIRSTKLEDSAMYFCASSGGTARNTEAFFGQGTRLTVV.

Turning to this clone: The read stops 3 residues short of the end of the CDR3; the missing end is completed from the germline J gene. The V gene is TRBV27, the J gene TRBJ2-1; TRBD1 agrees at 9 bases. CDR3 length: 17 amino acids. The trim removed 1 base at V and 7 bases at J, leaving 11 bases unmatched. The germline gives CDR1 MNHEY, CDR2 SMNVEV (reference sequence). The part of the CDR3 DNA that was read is TGTGCCAGCAGTTTATACGGTTGGGGACAGGGTGAGAATGAG. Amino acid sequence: CASSLYGWGQGENE. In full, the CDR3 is CASSLYGWGQGENEQFF.

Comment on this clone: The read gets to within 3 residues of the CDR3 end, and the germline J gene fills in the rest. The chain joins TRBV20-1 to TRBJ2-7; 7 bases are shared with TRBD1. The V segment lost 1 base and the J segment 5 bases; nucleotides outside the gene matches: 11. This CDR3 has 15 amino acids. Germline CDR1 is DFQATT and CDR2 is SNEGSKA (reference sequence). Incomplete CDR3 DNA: TGCAGTGCTAGAGTCCCCGGGACAGTGGTACACGAG. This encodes CSARVPGTVVHE. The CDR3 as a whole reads CSARVPGTVVHEQYF.

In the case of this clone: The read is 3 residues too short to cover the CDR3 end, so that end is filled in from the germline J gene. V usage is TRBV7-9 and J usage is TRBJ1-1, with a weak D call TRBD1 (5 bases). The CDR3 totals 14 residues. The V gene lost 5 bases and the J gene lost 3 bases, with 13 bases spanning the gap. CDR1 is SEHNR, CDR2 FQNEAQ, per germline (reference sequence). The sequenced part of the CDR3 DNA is TGTGCCAGCAGCACCTTGGGGCTTTACACTGAA. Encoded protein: CASSTLGLYTE. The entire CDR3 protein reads CASSTLGLYTEAFF.

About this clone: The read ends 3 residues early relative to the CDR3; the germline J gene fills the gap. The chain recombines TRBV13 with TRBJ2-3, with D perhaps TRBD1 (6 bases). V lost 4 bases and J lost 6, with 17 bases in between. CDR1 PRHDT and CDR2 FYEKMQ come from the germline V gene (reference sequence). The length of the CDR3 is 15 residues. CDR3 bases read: TGTGCCAGCAGCTCACAGGGTCCCGGCGCGGATACG. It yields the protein CASSSQGPGADT. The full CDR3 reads CASSSQGPGADTQYF.

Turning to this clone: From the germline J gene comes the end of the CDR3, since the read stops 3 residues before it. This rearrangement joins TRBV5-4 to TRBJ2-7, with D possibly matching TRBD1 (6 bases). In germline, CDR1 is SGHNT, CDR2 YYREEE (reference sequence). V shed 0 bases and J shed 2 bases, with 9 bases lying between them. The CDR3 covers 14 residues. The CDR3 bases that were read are TGTGCCAGCAGCTTGGACAGGGAAACCTACGAG. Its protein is CASSLDRETYE. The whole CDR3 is CASSLDRETYEQYF.

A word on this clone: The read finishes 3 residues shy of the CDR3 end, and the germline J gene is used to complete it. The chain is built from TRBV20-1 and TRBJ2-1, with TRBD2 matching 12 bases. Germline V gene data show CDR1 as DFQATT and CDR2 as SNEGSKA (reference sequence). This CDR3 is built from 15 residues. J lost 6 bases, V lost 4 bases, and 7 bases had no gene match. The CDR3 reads CSANTPGLAGNEQFF. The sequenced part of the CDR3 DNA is TGCAGTGCTAACACGCCGGGACTAGCGGGCAATGAG.

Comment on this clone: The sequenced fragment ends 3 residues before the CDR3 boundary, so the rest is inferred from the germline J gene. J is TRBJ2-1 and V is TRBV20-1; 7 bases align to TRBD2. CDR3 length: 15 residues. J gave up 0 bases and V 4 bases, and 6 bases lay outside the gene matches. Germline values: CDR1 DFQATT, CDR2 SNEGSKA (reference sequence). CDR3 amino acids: CSANSGLLSYNEQFF. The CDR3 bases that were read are TGCAGTGCTAACTCGGGACTACTCTCCTACAATGAG.